This T cell receptor (beta chain) was found in a study of cytomegalovirus exposure and HLA in healthy donors. Study-wide results and limits: In a later analysis, specific HLA alleles were associated with around 17,000 TCR beta sequences at a 0.05 false discovery rate. A later analysis showed TCR association rates differing by HLA locus, peaking at DRB1 and lowest at HLA-C.

A word on this clone: Its antigen is not identified.

This CDR3 has 13 residues. The V gene's germline CDR1 is LNHDA and CDR2 SQIVND (reference sequence). Trimming pared 7 bases from V and 2 bases from J, leaving 11 bases between. This PCR relied on a set of 60 Vbeta primers and 13 Jbeta primers. TCRdb keeps only in-frame clones here, not all; method: immunoSEQ multiplex PCR. The repertoire includes about 170,000 clones, around 77% of them detected once, and 2% to 2.5% sits in the top ten. The sequence was obtained from a woman between 25 and 40 years old in good health and CMV-seropositive. The material sequenced was PBMCs. V usage is TRBV19 and J usage is TRBJ1-1; possibly TRBD1 for D (5 bases). The DNA of the CDR3 is TGTGCCAGTAATAACAGGCTTAACACTGAAGCTTTCTTT. Protein sequence: CASNNRLNTEAFF.